This T cell receptor beta chain was captured in a study of blood T cells in healthy people across ages (dated by TCRdb to the mid-2010s). For the study in its entirety: In model experiments, template switching captured about one uniquely barcoded TCR beta cDNA molecule for every two T cells. The study analyzed two additional independent replicas of 1 million unique cDNA reads from the same blood draw for two donors, one aged 18 to 30 and one aged 80 or older. Donors were grouped into four age groups: young (average 16 years), middle-aged (roughly 37), aged (about 60) and long-lived (about 89). Using deep sequencing normalized with unique cDNA molecular identifiers, the study measured how TCR beta repertoire diversity changes with age. To avoid experimental bias, donors of different ages were distributed randomly across sequencing lanes.

The donors were 40 or so Caucasian individuals from Russia, aged roughly 6 to 100 years, who were systemically healthy. Ten milliliters of peripheral blood were drawn from each donor into EDTA-treated Vacutainer tubes. Ficoll-Paque density-gradient centrifugation was used to isolate PBMCs, with at least 6 million per sample. Total RNA, at least 5.5 micrograms per sample, was extracted from PBMCs with Trizol reagent. Naive CD45RAhigh/CD27high T cell percentages were measured by flow cytometry on a PBMC aliquot from every donor. This clonotype was detected a few times. The antigen it recognizes is unknown. Since a much larger clone is just one base distant, this may be a read error. The method was 5' RACE. The sequencer listed for this sample is Illumina HiSeq 2500. The second PCR ran for roughly 7 to 11 cycles and used a J-beta primer mix along with a sample-barcoded 5' primer. A unique molecular identifier was introduced onto each TCR beta cDNA molecule by a template-switch 5' adaptor carrying 12 random nucleotides. Each sample yielded at least 2.5 million CDR3-containing paired-end reads. The Mint cDNA synthesis kit, primed by a TRBC-specific oligonucleotide, was used to synthesize first-strand cDNA from all RNA. All cDNA was treated with uracil-DNA glycosylase and then went through a first 18-cycle PCR with the universal primers M1SS and BC2_uni_R. The authors' analysis ran thus. Each sample was normalized by randomly selecting 1 million high-quality reads, each carrying a distinct molecular identifier. Instead of being binned into consensus sequences, reads that shared molecular identifiers were thrown out. CDR3 identification, clonotype clustering and error correction used MiTCR with a Q25 quality threshold and the strictest error-elimination algorithm. A nonparametric unseen species model with Euler transformation was used to estimate a lower bound on total TCR beta diversity. Starting from the raw public reads, TCRdb applied fastp trimming at Q25, assembled clones with MiXCR and retained in-frame beta chains. Every entry covers one CDR3 protein and lists the most common genes and DNA from its rows. Clone size and V and J calls follow TCRdb, not the original study. The sample records about 640,000 distinct CDR3 sequences, about 30% of which are singletons. The top ten clonotypes cover less than 20% of the sample.

Here is what the overall study found, with its caveats: Because profiling used bulk unsorted PBMCs, naive and antigen-experienced compartments could not be compared conclusively. Because the CMV infection status of the donors was unknown, age-related changes in expanded clonotypes may potentially have been confounded. Observed TCR beta diversity correlated strongly with the percentage of naive T cells measured by flow cytometry. The long-lived group showed more naive CD4+ T cells, fewer expanded clones and increased TCR diversity than the aged group, suggesting age selection. Total diversity estimates from one million sequenced T cells were considered lower bounds and underestimates. As age increased, observed TCR beta diversity per million T cells dropped in a roughly linear way, and a significant reduction was already evident by age about 40.

The receptor was derived from a woman aged 80 or older in good health. Sequencing used blood.

The CDR3 here reads CSVPRGGGGSSYNEQYF. The nucleotide sequence reads TGCAGTGTTCCCAGGGGCGGGGGGGGGAGCTCCTACAATGAGCAGTACTTC. The chain couples TRBV20-1 to TRBJ2-1; 9 nucleotides in the junction match TRBD2. The J call could be wrong; TRBJ2-7 is a better fit for the DNA end. Including cysteine and phenylalanine, the CDR3 has 17 amino acids. CDR3 DNA is the only sequence kept; it has 51 bases, read in frame from the first base. CDR1 and CDR2, looked up from the germline V gene (reference sequence), are DFQATT and SNEGSKA.